Presented here are 11 T cell receptor beta chains from one specimen sequenced in a study of regulatory T cells in long-lasting Graves disease. Specified time point: newly diagnosed GD, antithyroid drugs for less than 3 months. From PBMCs, RNA was extracted and then used to make the TCR library. Construction of TCR beta libraries relied on iRepertoire HTBI primers and on Arm-PCR targeting CDR3 regions. TCRdb reprocessed the multiplex PCR reads via MiXCR and lists one record per CDR3 protein. The sample has approximately 390,000 distinct CDR3 sequences; 15% to 20% are singletons. A further study also used this sample, focusing on T cells in Graves' hyperthyroidism and ophthalmopathy.

The sample was peripheral blood mononuclear cells (PBMCs), taken at new diagnosis, from a patient treated with antithyroid drugs. All receptors come from a woman aged 18-29 years with Graves disease.

This clonotype has a handful of counts. V gene TRBV6-9 combines with J gene TRBJ1-5, with a possible D match to TRBD1 (6 bases). The V gene lost 4 bases and the J gene lost 4 bases, with 20 bases spanning the gap. CDR1 and CDR2 from the germline V gene are MNHGY and SVAAGI. This CDR3 spans 17 amino acids. The CDR3 region is CASSSQKDPRGNQPQHF. The CDR3 DNA reads as TGTGCCAGCAGTTCTCAAAAAGACCCGAGGGGGAATCAGCCCCAGCATTTT.

DNA of the CDR3: TGTGCCAGTAGTGGTGGGATATGGGCCAAAAACATTCAGTACTTC. Its protein is CASSGGIWAKNIQYF. This chain uses TRBV19 with TRBJ2-4; no reliable D call. Germline-derived CDR1 and CDR2 are LNHDA and SQIVND (reference sequence). V was trimmed by 5 bases and J by 1 base, leaving 12 bases between them. The length of the CDR3 is 15 residues.

This clonotype was counted many times. CDR3 nucleotide sequence: TGCGCCAGCAGCCCCCTAAGTGCTATGAACACTGAAGCTTTCTTT. Protein sequence: CASSPLSAMNTEAFF. The rearrangement joins TRBV5-1 to TRBJ1-1; D is ambiguous. The germline gives CDR1 SGHRS, CDR2 YFSETQ. This CDR3 has 15 amino acids. Deletions cut 4 bases from V and 0 bases from J, with 13 bases between.

This clonotype came up a few times. The chain recombines TRBV29-1 with TRBJ2-7; D is possibly TRBD1 or TRBD2 (5 bases each). Germline values: CDR1 SQVTM, CDR2 ANQGSEA. There are 13 residues in the CDR3. V dropped 0 bases and J dropped 5 bases, with 11 bases sitting between them. In nucleotides, the CDR3 is TGCAGCGTTGAAGATATGGGGGACCACGAGCAGTACTTC. Amino acid sequence: CSVEDMGDHEQYF.

Many counts were recorded for this clonotype. This rearrangement joins TRBV12-3 or TRBV12-4 to TRBJ2-2, with TRBD1 identical over 8 bases. CDR3 length equals 13 residues. The V and J ends lost 6 bases and 5 bases, in that order; junction bases with no gene match: 2. CDR3 bases: TGTGCCAGCAGAGACAGGGGAACCGGGGAGCTGTTTTTT. Its translation: CASRDRGTGELFF.

This clonotype was counted a few times. The chain employs TRBV11-2 and TRBJ1-6; 11 nucleotides match TRBD1. Trimming removed 6 bases from V and 10 bases from J; junction bases left unmatched: 8. Germline V gene lookup returns CDR1 SGHAT and CDR2 FQNNGV. The CDR3 is 15 residues long. The CDR3 loop is CASRLGGQGDSPLHF. Written as DNA, the CDR3 is TGTGCCAGCAGACTAGGGGGACAGGGGGACTCACCCCTCCACTTT.

Concerning this clonotype: A much larger clone lies a single base off, so this may be a read error. The J gene is TRBJ2-2, the V gene TRBV6-1; 9 nucleotides line up with TRBD1. Germline-derived CDR1 and CDR2 are MNHNS and SASEGT. The CDR3 has 15 residues. The CDR3 here is CPSRWDRANTGELFF. For the CDR3, the DNA is TGTCCCAGCAGATGGGACAGGGCCAACACCGGGGAGCTGTTTTTT.

At least ten counts were recorded for this clonotype. This chain joins TRBV30 and TRBJ2-1, with D perhaps matching TRBD2 (5 bases). Germline CDR1 and CDR2: GTSNPN and SVGIG (reference sequence). The CDR3 sequence is 16 residues long. Trimming took 5 bases from V and 0 from J, leaving 17 bases between them. The CDR3 bases are TGTGCCTGGGGTTCCCGAGGGCCCCGCTCCTACAATGAGCAGTTCTTC. Translation: CAWGSRGPRSYNEQFF.

This clonotype was counted only a few times. The CDR3 DNA reads as TGTGCCAGCAGCCCATATAGGATCCCCTGGGGGACAGGGTTGAAGACTGGAAACACCATATATTTT. Its protein is CASSPYRIPWGTGLKTGNTIYF. The V gene is TRBV7-8, the J gene TRBJ1-3; 9 bases align to TRBD1. CDR3 length equals 22 residues. The V gene's germline CDR1 is SGHVS and CDR2 FQNEAQ. The V segment lost 5 bases and the J segment 2 bases; nucleotides outside the gene matches: 25.

In this sample, this clonotype turned up many times. V and J are TRBV27 and TRBJ2-5; 7 bases match TRBD2. Germline V gene data show CDR1 as MNHEY and CDR2 as SMNVEV (reference sequence). J was trimmed by 4 bases and V by 3 bases; bases with no gene match: 8. The CDR3 totals 15 residues. The CDR3 is CASSLGGLRSETQYF. The CDR3 nucleotides read TGTGCCAGCAGTTTGGGGGGGTTACGGTCAGAGACCCAGTACTTC.

This clonotype was recorded at least ten times. In nucleotides, the CDR3 is TGTGCCAGCAGCCAGGCCCCCGGGACAGCACCTTTTTTT. This codes for CASSQAPGTAPFF. This sequence joins TRBV7-6 and TRBJ1-4; 7 bases map to TRBD1. V gave up 5 bases and J gave up 17 bases; unmatched junction bases: 14. The V gene's germline CDR1 is SGHVS and CDR2 FNYEAQ. The CDR3 runs to 13 residues.